One and the same sample provided the 19 T cell receptor beta chains below, sequenced in a study of T cells in Graves' hyperthyroidism and ophthalmopathy. TCR beta CDR3 region amplification was performed from RNA transcripts. An initial round of RT-PCR targeting the TCR CDR3 relied on the HTBI primer set. TCRdb itself ran the multiplex PCR reads through MiXCR, one entry per CDR3 protein. The sample contains approximately 640,000 distinct CDR3 sequences, approximately 15% of which appear only once. The sequenced sample was blood. The receptors originated from a man aged 50-60 years with Graves' hyperthyroidism.

This clonotype came up a few times. The V call is TRBV27, the J call TRBJ1-4; D is ambiguous. From germline, CDR1 is MNHEY and CDR2 SMNVEV (reference sequence). The CDR3 spans 13 residues. The ends were cut back, 5 bases at V and 1 base at J, with 5 bases in the middle. The CDR3 loop is CASSLLTNEKLFF. The CDR3 DNA is TGTGCCAGCAGTCTTCTAACTAATGAAAAACTGTTTTTT.

This clonotype was picked up many times. The chain employs TRBV27 and TRBJ1-2; possibly TRBD1 for D (6 bases). CDR3 length equals 18 residues. V shed 0 bases and J shed 4 bases, with 21 bases lying between them. Germline V gene lookup returns CDR1 MNHEY and CDR2 SMNVEV (reference sequence). Written as DNA, the CDR3 is TGTGCCAGCAGTTTATCCCCAGGGGCAGGGAGAATCGGCTATGGCTACACCTTC. It is translated as CASSLSPGAGRIGYGYTF.

The sample holds a few counts of this clonotype. The chain carries TRBV3-1 and TRBJ2-3, with TRBD2 identical over 7 bases. CDR3 length equals 16 residues. CDR1 LGHDT and CDR2 YNNKEL come from the germline V gene (reference sequence). V was clipped by 1 base and J by 4 bases; unmatched bases: 8. The CDR3 spells CASSQVSGAGPDTQYF. The CDR3 DNA follows: TGTGCCAGCAGCCAAGTTAGCGGAGCGGGGCCAGATACGCAGTATTTT.

This clonotype came up a few times. This rearrangement joins TRBV9 to TRBJ2-3; D is possibly TRBD2 (6 bases). Per germline, CDR1 SGDLS and CDR2 YYNGEE. The CDR3 length is 15 residues. V lost 3 bases and J lost 3, with 14 bases in between. The CDR3 is CASSESGGETDTQYF. DNA of the CDR3: TGTGCCAGCAGCGAGAGCGGCGGGGAGACAGATACGCAGTATTTT.

The table lists this clonotype with many counts. This rearrangement joins TRBV18 to TRBJ1-4; D perhaps matches TRBD1 (5 bases). Trimming stripped 6 bases from V and 7 bases from J, with 15 bases between. CDR3 length: 14 amino acids. In germline, CDR1 is KGHSH, CDR2 LQKENI. The CDR3: CASSPETVPEKLFF. As DNA, the CDR3 is TGTGCCAGCTCTCCGGAGACAGTGCCTGAAAAACTGTTTTTT.

This clonotype occurred many times. The chain couples TRBV7-9 to TRBJ2-7, with D perhaps TRBD1 (6 bases). The ends were cut back, 5 bases at V and 0 bases at J, with 17 bases in the middle. The CDR3 covers 16 residues. Germline CDR1 SEHNR, CDR2 FQNEAQ (reference sequence). The CDR3 here is CASSLIQRDTSYEQYF. The CDR3 DNA reads as TGTGCCAGCAGCCTAATCCAACGGGACACCTCCTACGAGCAGTACTTC.

This clonotype was recorded many times. The chain combines TRBV11-2 with TRBJ2-7; weak D call: TRBD1 (6 bases). CDR3 length: 16 residues. The V gene's germline CDR1 is SGHAT and CDR2 FQNNGV. With 4 bases removed from V and 2 bases from J, the gap between germline ends came to 18 bases. The CDR3 protein is CASSSWGQKGAYEQYF. DNA for the CDR3: TGTGCCAGCAGCTCCTGGGGACAAAAGGGGGCCTACGAGCAGTACTTC.

In its sample, this clonotype was seen many times. The chain's CDR3 is CASSAGTGGFYEQYF. In nucleotides, the CDR3 is TGTGCCAGCAGCGCGGGGACAGGGGGGTTTTACGAGCAGTACTTC. The chain is built from TRBV11-2 and TRBJ2-7; 11 bases are a match to TRBD1. Germline assignment: CDR1 SGHAT and CDR2 FQNNGV. V was pared by 5 bases and J by 4 bases, with 7 bases of the junction left unmatched. The CDR3 is 15 amino acids. Based on the CDR3 plus reference TRBV11-2 and TRBJ2-7, the full variable domain is EAGVAQSPRYKIIEKRQSVAFWCNPISGHATLYWYQQILGQGPKLLIQFQNNGVVDDSQLPKDRFSAERLKGVDSTLKIQPAKLEDSAVYLCASSAGTGGFYEQYFGPGTRLTVT.

This clonotype was recorded at least ten times. This sequence joins TRBV19 and TRBJ1-2; 10 nucleotides match TRBD1. The CDR3 totals 16 residues. V shed 3 bases, J shed 5 bases, and the junction held 9 bases outside the gene matches. Germline values: CDR1 LNHDA, CDR2 SQIVND (reference sequence). This CDR3 reads CASSILWDRGHYGYTF. CDR3 bases: TGTGCCAGTAGTATCCTGTGGGACAGGGGACATTATGGCTACACCTTC.

On this clonotype itself: One end of the junction fails to match germline, which may point to a read error. The chain joins TRBV29-1 to TRBJ2-3, with 12 bases matching TRBD1. This CDR3 has 15 residues. Germline loops: CDR1 SQVTM, CDR2 ANQGSEA. In DNA form, the CDR3 reads TGCAGCGTCGATAGGGGACAGGGGGCGGGAGATAGGCAGTATTTT. This encodes CSVDRGQGAGDRQYF.

A note on this clonotype: A read error may be the cause here, since a much bigger clone is one base away. The chain has TRBV11-1 and TRBJ2-1; D perhaps matches TRBD1 (6 bases). The CDR3 consists of 15 residues. Germline-derived CDR1 and CDR2 are SGHAT and FQDESV (reference sequence). The CDR3 DNA reads as TGTGCCAGCAGCTTAGCAGGGGGACGACACAATGAGCACTTCTTC. Translation: CASSLAGGRHNEHFF. Full variable domain (missing parts from reference TRBV11-1 and TRBJ2-1): EAEVAQSPRYKITEKSQAVAFWCDPISGHATLYWYRQILGQGPELLVQFQDESVVDDSQLPKDRFSAERLKGVDSTLKIQPAELGDSAMYLCASSLAGGRHNEHFFGPGTRLTVL.

This clonotype was seen at least ten times. The chain links TRBV24-1 to TRBJ2-5, with 8 nucleotides matching TRBD2. From germline, CDR1 is KGHDR and CDR2 SFDVKD. Unmatched junction bases numbered 3, after V lost 3 bases and J lost 1 base. CDR3 length equals 15 residues. For the CDR3, the DNA is TGTGCCACCAGTGATACGACTAGCGTCCAAGAGACCCAGTACTTC. Protein sequence: CATSDTTSVQETQYF.

This rearrangement joins TRBV5-1 to TRBJ2-1; TRBD2 matches 14 bases. This CDR3 region has 15 residues. Germline V CDR1 and CDR2: SGHRS, YFSETQ. V shed 3 bases and J 7 bases; nucleotides not matched to a gene: 3. CDR3: CASSSGTSGRNEQFF. In nucleotides, the CDR3 is TGCGCCAGCAGCTCCGGGACTAGCGGGAGAAATGAGCAGTTCTTC.

There are many counts of this clonotype. V gene TRBV28 combines with J gene TRBJ2-1; 13 bases align to TRBD2. V dropped 9 bases and J dropped 6; count of bases not matched to a gene: 11. CDR1 and CDR2 from the germline V gene are MDHEN and SYDVKM. The CDR3 contains 16 residues. The CDR3 DNA follows: TGTGCCAGTGGACTAGCGGGAGCGGTCGGTTCCAATGAGCAGTTCTTC. Translated: CASGLAGAVGSNEQFF. Complete variable domain (other parts from reference TRBV28 and TRBJ2-1): DVKVTQSSRYLVKRTGEKVFLECVQDMDHENMFWYRQDPGLGLRLIYFSYDVKMKEKGDIPEGYSVSREKKERFSLILESASTNQTSMYLCASGLAGAVGSNEQFFGPGTRLTVL.

This rearrangement joins TRBV6-1 to TRBJ1-5; D gene ambiguous. The V and J ends lost 5 bases and 6 bases respectively, with 11 bases between them. Germline assignment: CDR1 MNHNS and CDR2 SASEGT. This CDR3 has 13 amino acids. CDR3: CASSSLTGQPQHF. As DNA, the CDR3 is TGTGCCAGCAGTTCCTTGACTGGTCAGCCCCAGCATTTT.

This clonotype occurred many times. The chain combines TRBV27 with TRBJ2-7, with 8 bases identical to TRBD2. The length of the CDR3 is 16 residues. The germline gives CDR1 MNHEY, CDR2 SMNVEV (reference sequence). J lost 0 bases, V lost 2 bases, and 6 bases had no gene match. CDR3 protein: CASSLLAGTFSYEQYF. CDR3 nucleotide sequence: TGTGCCAGCAGTTTACTAGCGGGTACATTCTCCTACGAGCAGTACTTC.

This clonotype was picked up many times. CDR3 amino acids: CASSLQLAGAGSEQYF. The CDR3 DNA reads as TGCGCCAGCAGCTTGCAACTAGCGGGAGCGGGCTCCGAGCAGTACTTC. The rearrangement links TRBV5-1 to TRBJ2-7; 11 bases are a match to TRBD2. The CDR3 is 16 residues long. Germline-derived CDR1 and CDR2 are SGHRS and YFSETQ. J gave up 6 bases and V 1 base, and 9 bases lay outside the gene matches.

This clonotype was recorded a few times. This rearrangement joins TRBV30 to TRBJ2-7, with TRBD2 as a possible D gene (6 bases). The V end was cut by 2 bases, the J end by 3 bases, with 17 bases between. There are 15 residues in the CDR3. CDR1 and CDR2 (germline): GTSNPN, SVGIG (reference sequence). The CDR3 DNA reads as TGTGCCTGGAGTAAAATAGCGGCCTTCGACTACGAGCAGTACTTC. This translates into CAWSKIAAFDYEQYF.

This clonotype occurred many times. CDR3 residues: CASTYSGTSGNNEQFF. The CDR3 DNA follows: TGTGCCAGCACGTACTCCGGGACTAGCGGGAACAATGAGCAGTTCTTC. The chain joins TRBV27 to TRBJ2-1; TRBD2 matches at 13 bases. Germline loops: CDR1 MNHEY, CDR2 SMNVEV (reference sequence). The CDR3 is 16 residues long. Losses at the gene ends were 7 bases for V and 5 bases for J; bases not matched to a gene: 8.